The sequence of this T cell receptor (beta chain) was determined in a study of cytomegalovirus exposure and HLA in healthy donors. J gave up 1 base and V 3 bases, and 2 bases lay outside the gene matches. The germline gives CDR1 SNHLY, CDR2 FYNNEI. The CDR3 has 15 residues. This clone was seen a single time. At the DNA level, this CDR3 is encoded by other sequences in the same sample as well. Sequencing used immunoSEQ multiplex PCR; TCRdb keeps in-frame clones, though not all of them. The table has about 120,000 clones, 85% to 90% seen once. The chain employs TRBV2 and TRBJ1-5, with 8 positions matching TRBD1. The sequenced material came from PBMCs. The sequence derives from a woman aged 30 to 39 in good health and CMV-seronegative. The CDR3 coding sequence is TGTGCCAGCAGTGAGACAGGGGTGAGCAATCAGCCCCAGCATTTT. Encoded protein: CASSETGVSNQPQHF.